Listed here are 6 T cell receptor beta chains from one sample, sequenced in a study of blood T cells in healthy people across ages. Primed by a sample-barcoded 5' primer and a J-beta primer mix, a second PCR proceeded for roughly 6 to 12 cycles. TCRdb itself ran the 5' RACE reads through MiXCR, one entry per CDR3 protein. Of around 900,000 distinct CDR3 sequences listed, roughly half are singletons. Sequencing input: blood. The receptors derive from a woman in her sixties or seventies in good health.

Only a few counts were recorded for this clonotype. This chain links TRBV5-5 with TRBJ2-3, with 7 bases matching TRBD1. V trimming: 0 bases; J trimming: 3 bases; junction bases outside the gene matches: 10. Germline loops: CDR1 SGHKS, CDR2 YYEKEE (reference sequence). There are 17 residues in the CDR3. In DNA, the CDR3 is TGTGCCAGCAGCTTGGGTACCGGGACAGAAGGAACAGATACGCAGTATTTT. This encodes CASSLGTGTEGTDTQYF.

The rearrangement uses TRBV20-1 and TRBJ2-7; no clear D. The germline gives CDR1 DFQATT, CDR2 SNEGSKA (reference sequence). The CDR3 consists of 13 residues. Trimming removed 8 bases at V and 6 bases at J, with 20 bases between. This CDR3 is CSSMLGFPAEQYF. In DNA, the CDR3 is TGCAGTTCGATGTTGGGTTTCCCCGCCGAGCAGTACTTC.

This clonotype has a handful of counts. This chain links TRBV4-1 with TRBJ2-1; D possibly matches TRBD1 or TRBD2 (5 bases each). Trimming removed 1 base at V and 8 bases at J, with 15 bases between. There are 15 residues in the CDR3. Germline values: CDR1 MGHRA, CDR2 YSYEKL. The CDR3 loop is CASSQGDPESYEQFF. For the CDR3, the DNA is TGCGCCAGCAGCCAAGGGGACCCCGAATCATATGAGCAGTTCTTC.

The chain is built from TRBV6-5 and TRBJ2-7; D uncertain. With 0 bases removed from V and 0 bases from J, the gap between germline ends came to 6 bases. The CDR3 is 14 amino acids. The germline CDR1 and CDR2 sequences are MNHEY and SVGAGI. The CDR3 spells CASSYSQSSYEQYF. In nucleotides, the CDR3 is TGTGCCAGCAGTTACTCACAGAGCTCCTACGAGCAGTACTTC.

This clonotype showed up just a few times. The rearrangement uses TRBV4-2 and TRBJ2-1; 8 positions match TRBD1. Trimming at V came to 4 bases and at J to 7 bases, leaving 9 bases not matched to a gene. Germline V gene lookup returns CDR1 LGHNA and CDR2 YNFKEQ. This CDR3 spans 15 amino acids. For the CDR3, the DNA is TGTGCCAGCAGCCCCTGGACAGGGTGGGAAAATGAGCAGTTCTTC. It codes for CASSPWTGWENEQFF.

The table lists this clonotype with a few counts. The chain couples TRBV28 to TRBJ2-5; 7 nucleotides agree with TRBD1. The V segment lost 8 bases and the J segment 5 bases; nucleotides outside the gene matches: 11. The germline V gene encodes CDR1 MDHEN and CDR2 SYDVKM. The CDR3 spans 14 residues. The CDR3 coding sequence is TGTGCCAGCGCTGTCCGACAGGGTGGGGAGACCCAGTACTTC. It yields the protein CASAVRQGGETQYF.